Below, 21 T cell receptor beta chains from the same sample are listed, as sequenced in a study of beta chain features in type 1 diabetes. Study conclusions and caveats: For Type 1 diabetes patients, all four CD4+ subsets carried TCRB CDR3s that were moderately but significantly shorter.

Since all of the isolated RNA was reverse transcribed, expressed TCRB transcripts were what got sequenced. Some clones are missing from TCRdb's copy, which holds only in-frame ones; the method was immunoSEQ multiplex PCR. The data show around 310,000 clones, approximately 15% seen once. Their recognized antigens are unknown. The sample consisted of naive CD4+ T cells from blood. The receptors shown here come from a woman aged 18-29 years with type 1 diabetes.

The chain is built from TRBV5-6 and TRBJ2-7, with 11 bases lining up with TRBD2. Per the germline V gene, CDR1 is SGHDT and CDR2 is YYEEEE. The CDR3 is made up of 16 amino acids. Germline trimming cut 4 bases from V and 7 bases from J; bases unmatched to any gene: 13. CDR3 coding DNA: TGTGCCAGCAGCCCTAATATGGGACTAGCGGTTGGTGAGCAGTACGTC. It yields the protein CASSPNMGLAVGEQYV.

This chain uses TRBV5-1 with TRBJ2-2; D perhaps matches TRBD1 (6 bases). CDR3 length equals 18 residues. Germline V CDR1 and CDR2: SGHRS, YFSETQ. V lost 1 base and J lost 2, with 18 bases in between. The CDR3 region is CASSLSPVRTVNTGELFF. CDR3 nucleotides: TGCGCCAGCAGCTTGTCACCTGTCAGGACAGTTAACACCGGGGAGCTGTTTTTT.

The chain employs TRBV11-2 and TRBJ2-3, with 7 bases fitting TRBD2. Germline assignment: CDR1 SGHAT and CDR2 FQNNGV. The CDR3 totals 16 residues. V was pared by 3 bases and J by 1 base, with 7 bases of the junction left unmatched. CDR3 bases: TGTGCCAGCAGCTTGATGGCGGGAGAGGGCACAGATACGCAGTATTTT. This sequence encodes CASSLMAGEGTDTQYF.

This clone was seen more than once but under ten times. This chain joins TRBV30 and TRBJ2-1; D is uncertain. The V end was cut by 3 bases, the J end by 0 bases, with 15 bases between. The CDR3 is made up of 16 amino acids. Germline V gene sequence: CDR1 GTSNPN, CDR2 SVGIG (reference sequence). In DNA, the CDR3 is TGTGCCTGGAGACGGTCGAACTTACTCTCCTACAATGAGCAGTTCTTC. It encodes CAWRRSNLLSYNEQFF.

The rearrangement uses TRBV30 and TRBJ2-3, with TRBD2 identical over 7 bases. CDR1 and CDR2 from the germline V gene are GTSNPN and SVGIG (reference sequence). Trimming cost V 3 bases and J 5 bases; bases outside gene matches: 2. The CDR3 covers 12 residues. This CDR3 is CAWSRGVDTQYF. In DNA form, the CDR3 reads TGTGCCTGGAGCCGGGGGGTAGATACGCAGTATTTT.

The chain employs TRBV4-2 and TRBJ2-1; D perhaps matches TRBD1 (6 bases). The CDR3 runs to 16 residues. Deletions cut 0 bases from V and 0 bases from J, with 9 bases between. Per germline, CDR1 LGHNA and CDR2 YNFKEQ. The CDR3 DNA sequence: TGTGCCAGCAGCCAAGAGACAGGACGCTCCTACAATGAGCAGTTCTTC. Encoded protein: CASSQETGRSYNEQFF.

The chain joins TRBV5-6 to TRBJ2-3; D remains ambiguous. Germline CDR1 and CDR2: SGHDT and YYEEEE. This CDR3 has 14 residues. The germline V and J ends were trimmed by 0 bases and 2 bases, with 7 bases remaining between them. This CDR3 reads CASSLAHITDTQYF. Here the CDR3 DNA reads TGTGCCAGCAGCTTGGCGCACATCACAGATACGCAGTATTTT.

The chain combines TRBV18 with TRBJ2-3; D call uncertain. CDR1 and CDR2 from the germline V gene are KGHSH and LQKENI. Trimming took 0 bases from V and 4 from J, leaving 5 bases between them. The CDR3 spans 13 residues. The CDR3 reads CASSPPAADTQYF. DNA of the CDR3: TGTGCCAGCTCACCACCGGCGGCAGATACGCAGTATTTT.

This clone was picked up a small number of times. The chain uses TRBV28 and TRBJ2-7; 11 nucleotides match TRBD1. Germline CDR1 MDHEN, CDR2 SYDVKM. V trimming: 2 bases; J trimming: 3 bases; junction bases outside the gene matches: 3. This CDR3 has 15 residues. The CDR3 loop reads CASSLPGTGGYEQYF. DNA for the CDR3: TGTGCCAGCAGTTTACCCGGGACAGGGGGCTACGAGCAGTACTTC.

There are a few counts of this clone. This chain joins TRBV11-2 and TRBJ1-1, with D possibly being TRBD1 (5 bases). This CDR3 region has 13 residues. CDR1 is SGHAT and CDR2 is FQNNGV in the germline V gene. Trimming shortened V by 2 bases and J by 4 bases, and 8 bases separated the two germline ends. The CDR3 region is CASSLLQVTEAFF. CDR3 nucleotide sequence: TGTGCCAGCAGCTTACTACAGGTCACTGAAGCTTTCTTT. The complete variable domain, with remaining parts taken from reference TRBV11-2 and TRBJ1-1, reads EAGVAQSPRYKIIEKRQSVAFWCNPISGHATLYWYQQILGQGPKLLIQFQNNGVVDDSQLPKDRFSAERLKGVDSTLKIQPAKLEDSAVYLCASSLLQVTEAFFGQGTRLTVV.

The chain couples TRBV2 to TRBJ1-5; TRBD1 might be the D (6 bases). The CDR3 loop spans 15 amino acids. Per germline, CDR1 SNHLY and CDR2 FYNNEI. V lost 5 bases and J 2 bases, leaving 13 bases between the germline ends. This CDR3 reads CASSYRVGGNQPQHF. The CDR3 region has the DNA TGTGCCAGCAGTTACAGGGTCGGAGGCAATCAGCCCCAGCATTTT. The full variable domain, rest sourced from reference TRBV2 and TRBJ1-5, is EPEVTQTPSHQVTQMGQEVILRCVPISNHLYFYWYRQILGQKVEFLVSFYNNEISEKSEIFDDQFSVERPDGSNFTLKIRSTKLEDSAMYFCASSYRVGGNQPQHFGDGTRLSIL.

This chain links TRBV6-5 with TRBJ1-2; perhaps TRBD1 as D (6 bases). Germline V gene sequence: CDR1 MNHEY, CDR2 SVGAGI. CDR3 length equals 13 residues. With 5 bases removed from V and 7 bases from J, the gap between germline ends came to 14 bases. The CDR3 sequence is CASSPTGTPGYTF. The CDR3 DNA is TGTGCCAGCAGTCCTACAGGGACCCCTGGCTACACCTTC.

The V call is TRBV6-5, the J call TRBJ2-3; 8 bases are shared with TRBD2. Germline V gene lookup returns CDR1 MNHEY and CDR2 SVGAGI. Trimming at V came to 5 bases and at J to 5 bases, leaving 9 bases not matched to a gene. CDR3 length: 15 amino acids. Here the CDR3 reads CASSLSGTVGDTQYF. The CDR3 DNA reads as TGTGCCAGCAGTCTTAGCGGGACGGTGGGAGATACGCAGTATTTT.

This clone came up a few times. V usage is TRBV28 and J usage is TRBJ2-7, with a weak D call TRBD2 (6 bases). Germline V lookup: CDR1 MDHEN, CDR2 SYDVKM. Trimming took off 1 base at V and 7 bases at J, with 8 bases between the two ends. The CDR3 extends over 12 amino acids. The CDR3 here is CASSLSGVEQYF. In DNA, the CDR3 is TGTGCCAGCAGTTTATCGGGGGTTGAGCAGTACTTC.

This clone came up a few times. The chain carries TRBV30 and TRBJ2-2, with TRBD1 as a possible D gene (5 bases). The CDR3 sequence is 16 residues long. Trimming stripped 2 bases from V and 2 bases from J, with 15 bases between. Germline CDR1 GTSNPN, CDR2 SVGIG (reference sequence). Here the CDR3 DNA reads TGTGCCTGGAGTAGGGGTCGCCTAGGCAACACCGGGGAGCTGTTTTTT. Amino acids: CAWSRGRLGNTGELFF.

The J gene is TRBJ2-5, the V gene TRBV2, with 8 bases fitting TRBD2. The germline V gene encodes CDR1 SNHLY and CDR2 FYNNEI. The CDR3 loop spans 15 amino acids. The junction had 8 bases not matched to a gene; V was cut back by 7 bases and J by 1 base. The CDR3 loop is CASTKNLAGQETQYF. CDR3 nucleotide sequence: TGTGCCAGCACCAAGAACCTAGCGGGCCAAGAGACCCAGTACTTC.

This clone was seen more than once but under ten times. The V call is TRBV9, the J call TRBJ2-2, with TRBD2 matching over 9 bases. This CDR3 spans 16 amino acids. CDR1 is SGDLS and CDR2 is YYNGEE in the germline V gene. V gave up 0 bases and J gave up 6 bases; unmatched junction bases: 6. Written as DNA, the CDR3 is TGTGCCAGCAGCGTAGGGGGACTAGCTGGGGCCGGGGAGCTGTTTTTT. Amino acid sequence: CASSVGGLAGAGELFF.

This clone has just a few counts. The chain employs TRBV7-8 and TRBJ2-3; maybe TRBD2 (5 bases). The CDR3 is 16 amino acids. Between the trimmed V and J ends, which lost 4 bases and 3 bases, there was a span of 17 bases. Looked up from germline, CDR1 is SGHVS and CDR2 is FQNEAQ. In DNA, the CDR3 is TGTGCCAGCAGCTCTGGACTCGAGCTAGGGACAGATACGCAGTATTTT. Its translation: CASSSGLELGTDTQYF.

In its sample, this clone was seen a few times. This chain connects TRBV30 to TRBJ2-5, with D possibly TRBD2 on 5 matching bases. Germline values: CDR1 GTSNPN, CDR2 SVGIG (reference sequence). CDR3 length: 13 amino acids. V was trimmed by 0 bases and J by 5 bases, leaving 10 bases between them. CDR3 DNA: TGTGCCTGGAGTGTGTTCGGGGTCGAGACCCAGTACTTC. Encoded protein: CAWSVFGVETQYF. Full variable domain (remainder filled in from reference TRBV30 and TRBJ2-5): SQTIHQWPATLVQPVGSPLSLECTVEGTSNPNLYWYRQAAGRGLQLLFYSVGIGQISSEVPQNLSASRPQDRQFILSSKKLLLSDSGFYLCAWSVFGVETQYFGPGTRLLVL.

This clone came up a few times. This rearrangement joins TRBV30 to TRBJ2-1; 9 bases match TRBD2. CDR3 length equals 15 residues. Losses at the gene ends were 5 bases for V and 0 bases for J; bases not matched to a gene: 5. Germline CDR1 is GTSNPN and CDR2 is SVGIG (reference sequence). This CDR3 reads CAWRTSESSYNEQFF. For the CDR3, the DNA is TGTGCCTGGCGGACTAGCGAGAGCTCCTACAATGAGCAGTTCTTC.

The rearrangement uses TRBV4-2 and TRBJ1-5; D is ambiguous. The CDR3 has 15 residues. The germline V gene encodes CDR1 LGHNA and CDR2 YNFKEQ. Trimming took 0 bases from V and 6 from J, leaving 12 bases between them. DNA for the CDR3: TGTGCCAGCAGCCAAGATCGGGGAGTCAGTCAGCCCCAGCATTTT. It encodes CASSQDRGVSQPQHF.